The clone carrying this T cell receptor beta chain has more than one count but fewer than ten. What it recognizes is unknown. The data derive from a study of T-cell memory formation after mild COVID-19. Overall study: TCR clusters mostly belonged to single donors.

TCRdb reanalysed the 5' RACE reads using MiXCR and keeps one entry per CDR3 protein. The data contain about 240,000 distinct CDR3 sequences, around a tenth of them seen just once; the ten biggest clones take up more than 20%. Overall study findings and caveats: Certain responding clones were present in pre-infection memory, suggesting participation of cross-reactive memory. Clones contracting day 15 to 85 were balanced CD4/CD8; later expanders leaned CD4+.

The origin of this receptor is a man aged 18-30 years who had mild COVID-19 (a few samples of this study predate the infection). Cell type and time point are not known. Sequenced sample: PBMCs or a T cell subset sorted from them (not recorded which).

The CDR3 is CASSVTSGAIVDEQFF. The CDR3 nucleotides read TGTGCCAGCAGCGTTACTAGCGGGGCCATTGTGGATGAGCAGTTCTTC. The chain combines TRBV9 with TRBJ2-1, with 10 bases aligning to TRBD2. The length of the CDR3 is 16 residues. Trimming at V came to 2 bases and at J to 8 bases, leaving 10 bases not matched to a gene. Germline CDR1 reads SGDLS; CDR2 reads YYNGEE.